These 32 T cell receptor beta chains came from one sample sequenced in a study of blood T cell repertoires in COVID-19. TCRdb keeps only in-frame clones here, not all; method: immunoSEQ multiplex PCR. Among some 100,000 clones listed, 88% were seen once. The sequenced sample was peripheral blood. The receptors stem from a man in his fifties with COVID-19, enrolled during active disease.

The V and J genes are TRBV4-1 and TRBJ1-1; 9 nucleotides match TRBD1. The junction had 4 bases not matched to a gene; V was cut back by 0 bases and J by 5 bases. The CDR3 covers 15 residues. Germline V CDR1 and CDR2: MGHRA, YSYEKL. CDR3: CASSQDRQGGTEAFF. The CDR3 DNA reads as TGCGCCAGCAGCCAAGACAGACAGGGGGGGACTGAAGCTTTCTTT.

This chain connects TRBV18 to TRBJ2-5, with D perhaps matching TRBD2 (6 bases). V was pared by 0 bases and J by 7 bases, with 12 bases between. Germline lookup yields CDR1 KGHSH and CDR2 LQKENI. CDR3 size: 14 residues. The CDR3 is CASSPPSREATQYF. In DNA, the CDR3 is TGTGCCAGCTCACCACCGAGCAGGGAGGCGACCCAGTACTTC.

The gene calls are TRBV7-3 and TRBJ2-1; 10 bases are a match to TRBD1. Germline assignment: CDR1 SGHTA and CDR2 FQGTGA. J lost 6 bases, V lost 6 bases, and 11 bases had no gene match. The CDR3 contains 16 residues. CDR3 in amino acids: CASRLPGQGSVNEQFF. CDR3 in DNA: TGTGCCAGCAGGTTACCGGGACAGGGGAGTGTCAATGAGCAGTTCTTC.

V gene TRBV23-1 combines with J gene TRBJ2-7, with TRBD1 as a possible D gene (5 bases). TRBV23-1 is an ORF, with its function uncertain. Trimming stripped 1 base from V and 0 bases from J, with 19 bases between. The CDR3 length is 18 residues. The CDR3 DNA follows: TGCGCCAGCAGTCAATACCACCCTTCCGAGACAGACTCCTACGAGCAGTACTTC. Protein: CASSQYHPSETDSYEQYF.

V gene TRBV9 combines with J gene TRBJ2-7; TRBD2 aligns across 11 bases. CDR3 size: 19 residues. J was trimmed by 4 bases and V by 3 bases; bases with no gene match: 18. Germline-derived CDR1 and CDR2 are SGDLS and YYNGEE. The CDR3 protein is CASSGYGTSGGTGRYEQYF. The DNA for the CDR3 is TGTGCCAGCAGCGGGTACGGGACTAGCGGAGGAACAGGCAGGTACGAGCAGTACTTC.

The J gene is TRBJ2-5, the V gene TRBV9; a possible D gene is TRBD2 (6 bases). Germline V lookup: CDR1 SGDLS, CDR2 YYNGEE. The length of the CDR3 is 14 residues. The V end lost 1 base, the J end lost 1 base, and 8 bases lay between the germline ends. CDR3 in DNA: TGTGCCAGCAGCGTACTAGCGAGCCAAGAGACCCAGTACTTC. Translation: CASSVLASQETQYF.

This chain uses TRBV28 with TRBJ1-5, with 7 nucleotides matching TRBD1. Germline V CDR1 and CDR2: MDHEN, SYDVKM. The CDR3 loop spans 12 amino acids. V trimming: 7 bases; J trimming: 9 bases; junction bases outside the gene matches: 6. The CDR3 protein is CASTQGDLPQHF. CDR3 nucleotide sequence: TGTGCCAGCACCCAGGGGGATTTGCCCCAGCATTTT.

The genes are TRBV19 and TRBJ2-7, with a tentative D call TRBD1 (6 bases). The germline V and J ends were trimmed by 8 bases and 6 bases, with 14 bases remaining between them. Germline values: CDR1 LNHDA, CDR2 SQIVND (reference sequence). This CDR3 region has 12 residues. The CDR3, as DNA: TGTGCCAGTGGCTCCTCAGGGGCCGAGCAGTACTTC. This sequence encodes CASGSSGAEQYF. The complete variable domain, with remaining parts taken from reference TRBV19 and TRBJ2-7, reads DGGITQSPKYLFRKEGQNVTLSCEQNLNHDAMYWYRQDPGQGLRLIYYSQIVNDFQKGDIAEGYSVSREKKESFPLTVTSAQKNPTAFYLCASGSSGAEQYFGPGTRLTVT.

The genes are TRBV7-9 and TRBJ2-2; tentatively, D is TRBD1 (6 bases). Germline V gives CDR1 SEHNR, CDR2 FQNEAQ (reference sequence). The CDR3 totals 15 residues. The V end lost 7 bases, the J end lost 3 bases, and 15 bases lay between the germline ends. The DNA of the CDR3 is TGTGCCAGCACAGAGGAGACAGGTTACACCGGGGAGCTGTTTTTT. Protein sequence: CASTEETGYTGELFF.

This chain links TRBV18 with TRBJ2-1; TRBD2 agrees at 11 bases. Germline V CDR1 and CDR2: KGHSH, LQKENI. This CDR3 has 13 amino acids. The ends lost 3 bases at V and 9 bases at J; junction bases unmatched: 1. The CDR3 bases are TGTGCCAGCTCACCCGGACTAGCGGGTGAGCAGTTCTTC. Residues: CASSPGLAGEQFF. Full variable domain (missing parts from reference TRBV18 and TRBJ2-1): NAGVMQNPRHLVRRRGQEARLRCSPMKGHSHVYWYRQLPEEGLKFMVYLQKENIIDESGMPKERFSAEFPKEGPSILRIQQVVRGDSAAYFCASSPGLAGEQFFGPGTRLTVL.

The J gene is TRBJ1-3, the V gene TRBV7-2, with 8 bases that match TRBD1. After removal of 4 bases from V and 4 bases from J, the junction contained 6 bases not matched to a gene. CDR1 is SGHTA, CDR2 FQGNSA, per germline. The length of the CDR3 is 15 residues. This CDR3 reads CASSSRQGRGNTIYF. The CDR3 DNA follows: TGTGCCAGCAGCTCTAGACAGGGGAGAGGAAACACCATATATTTT.

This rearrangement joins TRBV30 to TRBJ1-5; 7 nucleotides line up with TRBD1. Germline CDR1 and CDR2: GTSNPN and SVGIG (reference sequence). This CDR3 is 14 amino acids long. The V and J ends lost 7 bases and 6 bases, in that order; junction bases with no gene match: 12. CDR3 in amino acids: CASGRGGETQPQHF. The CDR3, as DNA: TGTGCCTCGGGGAGAGGGGGCGAAACTCAGCCCCAGCATTTT.

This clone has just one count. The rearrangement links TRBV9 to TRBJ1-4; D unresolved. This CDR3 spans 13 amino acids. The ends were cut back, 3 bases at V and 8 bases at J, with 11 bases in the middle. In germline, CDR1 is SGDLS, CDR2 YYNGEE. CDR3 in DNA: TGTGCCAGCAGCGAGACGGGAAACGAAAAACTGTTTTTT. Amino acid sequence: CASSETGNEKLFF.

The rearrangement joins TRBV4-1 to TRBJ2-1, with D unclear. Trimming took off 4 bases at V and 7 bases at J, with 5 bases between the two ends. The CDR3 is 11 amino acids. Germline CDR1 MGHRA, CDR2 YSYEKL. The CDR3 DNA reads TGCGCCAGCAGCCTGAGGAATGAGCAGTTCTTC. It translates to CASSLRNEQFF.

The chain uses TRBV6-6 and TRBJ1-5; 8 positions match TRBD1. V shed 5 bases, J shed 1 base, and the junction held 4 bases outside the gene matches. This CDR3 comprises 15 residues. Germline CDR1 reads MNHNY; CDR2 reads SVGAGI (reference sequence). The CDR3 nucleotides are TGTGCCAGCAGTAGTCAGGGGGCAAGCAATCAGCCCCAGCATTTT. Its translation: CASSSQGASNQPQHF.

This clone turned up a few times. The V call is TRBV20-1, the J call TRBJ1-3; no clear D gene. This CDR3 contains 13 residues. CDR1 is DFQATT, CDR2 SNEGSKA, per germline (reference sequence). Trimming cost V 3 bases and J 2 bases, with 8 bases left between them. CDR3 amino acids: CSASFAAGNTIYF. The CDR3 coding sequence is TGCAGTGCTAGTTTCGCAGCTGGAAACACCATATATTTT.

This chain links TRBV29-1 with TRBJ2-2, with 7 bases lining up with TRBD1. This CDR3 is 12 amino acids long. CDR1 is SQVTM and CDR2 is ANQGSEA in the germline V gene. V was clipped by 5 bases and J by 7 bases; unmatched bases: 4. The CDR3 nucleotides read TGCAGCGTTATAGGGGGCATCGGGGAGCTGTTTTTT. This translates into CSVIGGIGELFF.

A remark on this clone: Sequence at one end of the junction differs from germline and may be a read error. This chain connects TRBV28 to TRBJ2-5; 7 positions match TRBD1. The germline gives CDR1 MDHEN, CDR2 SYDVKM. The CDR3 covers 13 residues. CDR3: CASTPPGTEAQYF. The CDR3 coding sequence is TGTGCCAGCACTCCGCCAGGGACAGAGGCCCAGTACTTC.

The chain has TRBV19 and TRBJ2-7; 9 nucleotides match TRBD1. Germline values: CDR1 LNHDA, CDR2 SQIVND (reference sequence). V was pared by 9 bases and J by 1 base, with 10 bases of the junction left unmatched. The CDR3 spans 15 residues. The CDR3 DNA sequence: TGTGCCAGCCGCCAACAGGGGGCGATTTCCTACGAGCAGTACTTC. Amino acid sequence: CASRQQGAISYEQYF.

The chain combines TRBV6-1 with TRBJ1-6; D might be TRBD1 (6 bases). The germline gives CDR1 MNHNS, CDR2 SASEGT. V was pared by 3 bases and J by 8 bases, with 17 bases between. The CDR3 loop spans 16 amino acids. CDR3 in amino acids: CASSDQEGVRDSPLHF. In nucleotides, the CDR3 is TGTGCCAGCAGTGATCAAGAGGGGGTACGGGATTCACCCCTCCACTTT.

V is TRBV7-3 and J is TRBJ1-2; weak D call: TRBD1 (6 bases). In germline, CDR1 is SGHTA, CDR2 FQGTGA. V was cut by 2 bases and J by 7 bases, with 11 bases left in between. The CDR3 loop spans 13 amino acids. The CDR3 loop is CASSLGGASGYTF. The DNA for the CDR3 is TGTGCCAGCAGCTTAGGGGGGGCAAGTGGCTACACCTTC.

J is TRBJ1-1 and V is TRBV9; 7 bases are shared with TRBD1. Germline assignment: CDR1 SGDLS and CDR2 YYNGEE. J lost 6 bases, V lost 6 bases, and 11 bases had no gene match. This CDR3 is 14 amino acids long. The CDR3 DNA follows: TGTGCCAGCACCGCTGGCGTAACAGGGGCTGAAGCTTTCTTT. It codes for CASTAGVTGAEAFF.

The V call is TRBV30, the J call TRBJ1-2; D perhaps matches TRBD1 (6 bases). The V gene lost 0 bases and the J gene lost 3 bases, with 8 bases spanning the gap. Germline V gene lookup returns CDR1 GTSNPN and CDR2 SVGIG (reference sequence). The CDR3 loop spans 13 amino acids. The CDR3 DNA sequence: TGTGCCTGGAGTGTTAAGGGGGACTATGGCTACACCTTC. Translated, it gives CAWSVKGDYGYTF. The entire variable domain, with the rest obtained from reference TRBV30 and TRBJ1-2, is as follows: SQTIHQWPATLVQPVGSPLSLECTVEGTSNPNLYWYRQAAGRGLQLLFYSVGIGQISSEVPQNLSASRPQDRQFILSSKKLLLSDSGFYLCAWSVKGDYGYTFGSGTRLTVV.

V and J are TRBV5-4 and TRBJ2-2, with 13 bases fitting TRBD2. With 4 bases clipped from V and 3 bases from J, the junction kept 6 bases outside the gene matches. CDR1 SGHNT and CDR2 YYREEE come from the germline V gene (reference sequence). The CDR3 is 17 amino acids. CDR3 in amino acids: CASSTWTSGGYTGELFF. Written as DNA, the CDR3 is TGTGCCAGCAGCACCTGGACTAGCGGGGGATACACCGGGGAGCTGTTTTTT.

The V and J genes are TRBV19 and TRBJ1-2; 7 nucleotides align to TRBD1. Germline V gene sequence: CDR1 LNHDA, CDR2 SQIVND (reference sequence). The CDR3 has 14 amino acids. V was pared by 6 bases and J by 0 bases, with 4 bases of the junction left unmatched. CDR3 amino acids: CASRQGTANYGYTF. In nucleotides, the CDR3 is TGTGCCAGTAGACAGGGGACGGCTAACTATGGCTACACCTTC.

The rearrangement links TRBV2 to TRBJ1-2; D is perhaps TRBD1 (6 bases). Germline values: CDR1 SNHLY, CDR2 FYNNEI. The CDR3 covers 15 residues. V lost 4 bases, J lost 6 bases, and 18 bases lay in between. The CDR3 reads CASSGTTGSLDGYTF. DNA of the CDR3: TGTGCCAGCAGTGGAACTACAGGGTCTCTAGATGGCTACACCTTC.

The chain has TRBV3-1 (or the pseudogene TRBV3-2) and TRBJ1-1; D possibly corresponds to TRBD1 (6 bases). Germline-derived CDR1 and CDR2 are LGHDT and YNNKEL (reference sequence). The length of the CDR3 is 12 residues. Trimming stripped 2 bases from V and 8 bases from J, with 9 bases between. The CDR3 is CASSQPGQEAFF. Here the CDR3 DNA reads TGTGCCAGCAGCCAACCAGGACAGGAAGCTTTCTTT.

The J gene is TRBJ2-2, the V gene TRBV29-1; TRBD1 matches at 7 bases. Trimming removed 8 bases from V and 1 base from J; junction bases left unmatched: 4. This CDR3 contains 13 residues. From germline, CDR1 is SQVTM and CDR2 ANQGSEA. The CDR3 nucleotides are TGCAGCACCCGACAGGGGAACACCGGGGAGCTGTTTTTT. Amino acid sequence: CSTRQGNTGELFF.

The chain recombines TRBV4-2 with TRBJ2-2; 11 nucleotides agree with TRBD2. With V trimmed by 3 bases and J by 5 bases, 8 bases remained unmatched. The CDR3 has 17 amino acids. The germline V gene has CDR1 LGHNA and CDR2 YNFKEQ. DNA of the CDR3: TGTGCCAGCAGCCACGCCTCTAGCGGGGGGTTTACCGGGGAGCTGTTTTTT. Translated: CASSHASSGGFTGELFF.

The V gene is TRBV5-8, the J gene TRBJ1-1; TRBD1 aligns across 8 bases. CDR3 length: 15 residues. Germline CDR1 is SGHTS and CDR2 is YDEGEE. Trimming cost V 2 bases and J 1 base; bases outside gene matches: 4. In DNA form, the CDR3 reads TGTGCCAGCAGCTTACTGGGACAGGAGAACACTGAAGCTTTCTTT. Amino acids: CASSLLGQENTEAFF.

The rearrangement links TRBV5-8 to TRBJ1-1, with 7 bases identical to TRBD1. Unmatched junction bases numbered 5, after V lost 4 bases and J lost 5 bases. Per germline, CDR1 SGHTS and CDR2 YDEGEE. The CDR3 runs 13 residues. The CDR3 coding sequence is TGTGCCAGCAGCCGGAACAGGGGTACTGAAGCTTTCTTT. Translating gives CASSRNRGTEAFF.

The CDR3 sequence is CASSAGTAFVEQYF. The CDR3 coding sequence is TGTGCCAGCAGTGCCGGGACAGCGTTCGTGGAGCAGTACTTC. The J gene is TRBJ2-7, the V gene TRBV9; TRBD1 agrees at 7 bases. The CDR3 extends over 14 amino acids. V was clipped by 5 bases and J by 7 bases; unmatched bases: 12. Germline V gives CDR1 SGDLS, CDR2 YYNGEE.